The clone carrying this TCR beta chain was recorded a few times. Its matching antigen is unknown. This specimen comes from a study of regulatory T cells in long-lasting Graves disease. Study-wide results and caveats: Authors noted too few samples as a limitation. Fewer public clonotypes were shared by new patients (approximately 970) than by persistent patients (2,741).

V lost 2 bases and J 2 bases, leaving 15 bases between the germline ends. The CDR3 totals 15 residues. Germline-derived CDR1 and CDR2 are GTSNPN and SVGIG (reference sequence). Time point defined: persistent/refractory GD, antithyroid drugs over 5 years with positive TRAb. The TCR library was made from RNA extracted from PBMCs. Under American Thyroid Association guidelines, Graves' disease was diagnosed. TCR beta libraries were built with iRepertoire HTBI primers and Arm-PCR of CDR3 regions. Original data processing: Identified segments across samples numbered some 62 TRBV and more than 11 TRBJ. TCRdb processed the multiplex PCR reads anew with MiXCR; each CDR3 protein has one entry. The V and J calls follow TCRdb's processing rather than the paper's. The repertoire holds 310,000 or so distinct CDR3 sequences, with roughly a fifth as singletons.

This chain uses TRBV30 with TRBJ1-1; D may be TRBD1 (5 bases). This receptor was identified in a female donor with Graves disease. The material sequenced was peripheral blood mononuclear cells (PBMCs), taken when the disease was refractory, from a patient treated with antithyroid drugs. The CDR3 DNA follows: TGTGCCTGGAGTCCCGAGGTCAGGGTCAACACTGAAGCTTTCTTT. Encoded protein: CAWSPEVRVNTEAFF.